The clone carrying this T cell receptor beta chain was observed at least ten times. As yet, its antigen is unknown. The data belong to a study of T cells after yellow fever vaccination. Study outcomes and limitations: Few clonotypes appeared in both CD4 and CD8 compartments. Subsequent to the booster, the majority of primary-vaccination clones reappeared (around 96% CD4, 88% CD8). Sorted repertoires could include abundant contaminating clonotypes from bulk cells.

It was through 5'RACE template switching that TCR cDNA was made, with a universal primer site and UMIs added. A single record per CDR3 protein comes from TCRdb applying MiXCR to the 5' RACE reads. The sample shows approximately 240,000 distinct CDR3 sequences, roughly 3.5% of them seen only once. V was clipped by 2 bases and J by 6 bases, with 14 bases between them. This CDR3 contains 15 residues. Germline assignment: CDR1 SGHVS and CDR2 FNYEAQ. Sequencing was performed on PBMCs, taken 15 days after the yellow fever booster vaccination. The receptor was isolated from a young man who received the YFV17D yellow fever vaccine. This chain links TRBV7-6 with TRBJ1-5; D is unclear. The CDR3 reads CASSLSSGELQPQHF. CDR3 nucleotide sequence: TGTGCCAGCAGCTTATCTAGCGGGGAGCTTCAGCCCCAGCATTTT.